This entry is about one T cell receptor beta chain. This entry belongs to a study of cytomegalovirus exposure and HLA in healthy donors. Germline V CDR1 and CDR2: SGHRS, YFSETQ. The CDR3 extends over 15 amino acids. Trimming removed 2 bases at V and 4 bases at J, with 13 bases between. The PCR made use of 60 Vbeta and 13 Jbeta primers. Measured with immunoSEQ multiplex PCR; TCRdb has only the in-frame clones, and not every one. The sample includes 90,000 to 100,000 clones, around three quarters of them seen just once. The genes are TRBV5-1 and TRBJ1-3, with D possibly matching TRBD1 (5 bases). The material sequenced was PBMCs. The sequence derives from a man between 60 and 75 years old in good health and CMV-seropositive. CDR3 amino acids: CASSLDSTSGNTIYF. CDR3 nucleotide sequence: TGCGCCAGCAGCTTAGACAGCACTTCGGGAAACACCATATATTTT. The variable domain in full, completed from reference TRBV5-1 and TRBJ1-3, reads KAGVTQTPRYLIKTRGQQVTLSCSPISGHRSVSWYQQTPGQGLQFLFEYFSETQRNKGNFPGRFSGRQFSNSRSEMNVSTLELGDSALYLCASSLDSTSGNTIYFGEGSWLTVV.